This T cell receptor beta chain was sequenced for a study of T cells in Graves' hyperthyroidism and ophthalmopathy. This clonotype was counted between two and nine times. V was clipped by 3 bases and J by 0 bases, with 12 bases between them. CDR3 length: 17 amino acids. The investigators amplified TCR beta CDR3 regions from RNA transcripts. Researchers ran a first-round RT-PCR on the TCR CDR3 using the HTBI primer set. TCRdb re-analysed the multiplex PCR reads in MiXCR, keeping a single row per CDR3 protein. The top ten clones hold around 14% of a sample with 450,000 to 600,000 distinct CDR3 sequences, 14% of them seen once. Each patient was aged 18 to 65 and had newly diagnosed hyperthyroidism of under 2 months' duration. Exclusion of a patient resulted from uncontrolled infection, other autoimmune disease, pregnancy or lactation.

The material sequenced was blood. V usage is TRBV12-3 or TRBV12-4 and J usage is TRBJ2-6; D ambiguous. This sequence originates from a woman in her forties with Graves' hyperthyroidism. The CDR3 spells CASSFGILPSGANVLTF. For the CDR3, the DNA is TGTGCCAGCAGTTTCGGCATACTCCCCTCTGGGGCCAACGTCCTGACTTTC.